These 30 T cell receptor beta chains share one sample of origin, sequenced in a study of cytomegalovirus exposure and HLA in healthy donors. The PCR had 60 Vbeta and 13 Jbeta primers. The repertoire was sequenced with immunoSEQ multiplex PCR; TCRdb's copy has only in-frame clones and lacks some. The sample records around 88,000 clones, under 85% being singletons. The sample consisted of PBMCs. These receptors were taken from a woman between 35 and 50 years old in good health and CMV-seropositive.

The chain combines TRBV18 with TRBJ2-7; TRBD1 might be the D (6 bases). From germline, CDR1 is KGHSH and CDR2 LQKENI. This CDR3 has 12 amino acids. V was cut by 6 bases and J by 4 bases, with 10 bases left in between. CDR3 region: CASSQDSYEQYF. DNA for the CDR3: TGTGCCAGCTCTCAGGACAGTTACGAGCAGTACTTC.

This chain joins TRBV29-1 and TRBJ1-3, with a tentative D call TRBD1 (5 bases). Deletions cut 6 bases from V and 4 bases from J, with 13 bases between. The CDR3 has 13 residues. Germline lookup yields CDR1 SQVTM and CDR2 ANQGSEA. The CDR3 loop is CSVVPGKGNTIYF. CDR3 coding DNA: TGCAGCGTGGTACCAGGGAAAGGAAACACCATATATTTT.

V gene TRBV15 combines with J gene TRBJ2-1; 7 nucleotides agree with TRBD2. V lost 6 bases to trimming and J lost 8 bases; unmatched junction nucleotides: 10. Germline values: CDR1 LNHNV, CDR2 YYDKDF (reference sequence). This CDR3 has 14 amino acids. CDR3 nucleotides: TGTGCCACCAGTCCGACTAGGGGAGGGGATGAGCAGTTCTTC. This encodes CATSPTRGGDEQFF.

The V call is TRBV6-1, the J call TRBJ2-5, with 11 positions matching TRBD2. The CDR3 sequence is 17 residues long. The J segment lost 6 bases and the V segment lost 2 bases, leaving 11 bases of the junction unmatched. CDR1 and CDR2 (germline): MNHNS, SASEGT. CDR3 protein: CASSETQTSGSRQTQYF. Here the CDR3 DNA reads TGTGCCAGCAGTGAAACCCAAACTAGCGGGAGCAGACAGACCCAGTACTTC.

This clone was seen more than once but under ten times. This chain uses TRBV7-3 with TRBJ1-1, with D unresolved. CDR1 and CDR2 from the germline V gene are SGHTA and FQGTGA. V was pared by 2 bases and J by 0 bases, with 4 bases between. There are 13 residues in the CDR3. For the CDR3, the DNA is TGTGCCAGCAGCTTATCCGTGAACACTGAAGCTTTCTTT. Amino acids: CASSLSVNTEAFF.

The chain joins TRBV10-1 to TRBJ2-2; D remains ambiguous. Trimming took 6 bases from V and 3 from J, leaving 14 bases between them. CDR1 and CDR2 from the germline V gene are WNHNN and SYGVQD (reference sequence). This CDR3 has 15 residues. CDR3 nucleotide sequence: TGCGCCAGCAGCCCGAGGTCGGATTACACCGGGGAGCTGTTTTTT. This translates into CASSPRSDYTGELFF.

CDR3 sequence: CASSLADRTYTEAFF. The CDR3 DNA reads as TGTGCCAGCTCACTTGCGGACAGAACGTACACTGAAGCTTTCTTT. This chain connects TRBV18 to TRBJ1-1, with D possibly being TRBD1 (6 bases). V was cut by 4 bases and J by 3 bases, with 15 bases left in between. Germline CDR1 reads KGHSH; CDR2 reads LQKENI. CDR3 length: 15 amino acids.

The genes are TRBV12-5 and TRBJ2-1, with a tentative D call TRBD2 (6 bases). This CDR3 has 11 amino acids. Germline V gene data show CDR1 as LGHNT and CDR2 as FRNRAP. V lost 3 bases and J lost 13, with 10 bases in between. The CDR3 loop reads CASGFGTEQFF. CDR3 nucleotides: TGTGCTAGTGGTTTTGGGACTGAACAGTTCTTC.

This clone has more than one count but fewer than ten. The chain combines TRBV7-2 with TRBJ2-7; 9 bases match TRBD2. J was trimmed by 0 bases and V by 5 bases; bases with no gene match: 14. The germline CDR1 and CDR2 sequences are SGHTA and FQGNSA. There are 18 residues in the CDR3. CDR3 region: CASSKKRASGASSYEQYF. CDR3 bases: TGTGCCAGCAGCAAAAAGCGGGCTAGCGGGGCGTCCTCCTACGAGCAGTACTTC.

This chain links TRBV5-4 with TRBJ1-4, with 9 bases aligning to TRBD1. CDR1 and CDR2 (germline): SGHNT, YYREEE (reference sequence). The ends lost 4 bases at V and 4 bases at J; junction bases unmatched: 5. This CDR3 has 15 residues. The CDR3, as DNA: TGTGCCAGCAGCGTGGCGGGACAGGGTAATGAAAAACTGTTTTTT. Residues: CASSVAGQGNEKLFF.

The chain recombines TRBV27 with TRBJ2-7; tentatively, D is TRBD1 (6 bases). CDR3 length: 14 amino acids. Trimming cost V 3 bases and J 2 bases, with 11 bases left between them. Looked up from germline, CDR1 is MNHEY and CDR2 is SMNVEV (reference sequence). The CDR3 here is CASSLGHRAYEQYF. The DNA for the CDR3 is TGTGCCAGCAGTTTGGGACATAGAGCCTACGAGCAGTACTTC.

The chain carries TRBV25-1 and TRBJ1-4, with D hard to call. With 3 bases removed from V and 7 bases from J, the gap between germline ends came to 12 bases. Per germline, CDR1 MGHDK and CDR2 SYGVNS. The CDR3 length is 14 residues. The chain's CDR3 is CASSEGDLFEKLFF. CDR3 bases: TGTGCCAGCAGTGAGGGAGACCTCTTTGAAAAACTGTTTTTT. The full variable domain, its missing parts supplied by reference TRBV25-1 and TRBJ1-4, is EADIYQTPRYLVIGTGKKITLECSQTMGHDKMYWYQQDPGMELHLIHYSYGVNSTEKGDLSSESTVSRIRTEHFPLTLESARPSHTSQYLCASSEGDLFEKLFFGSGTQLSVL.

In its sample, this clone was seen a few times. CDR3 in DNA: TGTGCCAGCAGCGTAGGGGCTAGCGGGAGTTACGAGCAGTACTTC. Amino acid sequence: CASSVGASGSYEQYF. The rearrangement joins TRBV9 to TRBJ2-7; 10 nucleotides agree with TRBD2. The V and J ends lost 0 bases and 4 bases, in that order; junction bases with no gene match: 4. The CDR3 sequence is 15 residues long. CDR1 and CDR2 (germline): SGDLS, YYNGEE.

CDR3 amino acids: CASSQNAATQETQYF. Written as DNA, the CDR3 is TGCGCCAGCAGCCAAAACGCGGCCACCCAAGAGACCCAGTACTTC. V and J are TRBV4-1 and TRBJ2-5, with D unclear. CDR3 size: 15 residues. Trimming left V 2 bases short and J 1 base short, with 11 bases between. Germline CDR1 and CDR2: MGHRA and YSYEKL.

The rearrangement joins TRBV7-9 to TRBJ2-3, with 11 bases lining up with TRBD2. This CDR3 spans 15 amino acids. Germline lookup yields CDR1 SEHNR and CDR2 FQNEAQ (reference sequence). With 5 bases clipped from V and 2 bases from J, the junction kept 3 bases outside the gene matches. CDR3 bases: TGTGCCAGCAGCGCGGGACTAGCGGCCACAGATACGCAGTATTTT. It is translated as CASSAGLAATDTQYF. Drawing the rest from reference TRBV7-9 and TRBJ2-3, the complete variable domain is DTGVSQNPRHKITKRGQNVTFRCDPISEHNRLYWYRQTLGQGPEFLTYFQNEAQLEKSRLLSDRFSAERPKGSFSTLEIQRTEQGDSAMYLCASSAGLAATDTQYFGPGTRLTVL.

CDR3 loop: CASSHPQKGRNQPQHF. The CDR3 nucleotides are TGTGCCAGCAGCCATCCCCAGAAGGGGCGAAATCAGCCCCAGCATTTT. This sequence joins TRBV14 and TRBJ1-5, with D maybe TRBD1 (5 bases). The CDR3 has 16 residues. CDR1 and CDR2 from the germline V gene are SGHDN and FVKESK. V lost 3 bases to trimming and J lost 4 bases, with 16 bases between them.

For the CDR3, the DNA is TGCGCCAGCAGTCCTACGGGCCCGGGAGAGGTCACAGATACGCAGTATTTT. Amino acid sequence: CASSPTGPGEVTDTQYF. The genes are TRBV5-1 and TRBJ2-3; D may be TRBD2 (6 bases). Trimming stripped 5 bases from V and 2 bases from J, with 21 bases between. Germline values: CDR1 SGHRS, CDR2 YFSETQ. The CDR3 extends over 17 amino acids.

The chain is built from TRBV7-8 and TRBJ1-5, with D possibly matching TRBD1 (5 bases). Trimming pared 4 bases from V and 2 bases from J, leaving 12 bases between. Germline CDR1 and CDR2: SGHVS and FQNEAQ. This CDR3 has 15 amino acids. This chain's CDR3 is CASSSDAGGNQPQHF. The CDR3 nucleotides are TGTGCCAGCAGCTCGGATGCGGGGGGCAATCAGCCCCAGCATTTT.

The chain employs TRBV19 and TRBJ2-5; 8 nucleotides match TRBD1. The CDR3 runs to 15 residues. The J segment lost 5 bases and the V segment lost 3 bases, leaving 8 bases of the junction unmatched. CDR1 is LNHDA and CDR2 is SQIVND in the germline V gene (reference sequence). The CDR3 protein is CASSISQGAWETQYF. The CDR3 bases are TGTGCCAGTAGTATTTCCCAGGGGGCTTGGGAGACCCAGTACTTC.

The CDR3 region is CSVRTSGRVSKTTAEQFF. CDR3 nucleotides: TGCAGCGTCAGGACTAGCGGGAGGGTCAGTAAAACCACAGCTGAGCAGTTCTTC. The genes are TRBV29-1 and TRBJ2-1; TRBD2 matches at 15 bases. The CDR3 contains 18 residues. The trim removed 6 bases at V and 9 bases at J, leaving 18 bases unmatched. Germline V gene lookup returns CDR1 SQVTM and CDR2 ANQGSEA.

The chain links TRBV21-1 to TRBJ2-1; TRBD1 is the table's D call and was not checked against the DNA. TRBV21-1 counts as a pseudogene. This CDR3 is built from 16 residues. The CDR3 loop is CASSMTDRASYNEQFF. CDR3 in DNA: TGTGCCAGCAGCATGACGGACAGGGCTTCCTACAATGAGCAGTTCTTC.

Worth noting for this clone: An end of the junction differs from the germline gene, which may be a read error. The rearrangement uses TRBV7-2 and TRBJ2-3, with TRBD2 matching over 7 bases. CDR1 and CDR2 (germline): SGHTA, FQGNSA. This CDR3 contains 16 residues. CDR3 in DNA: TGTGCCAGCAGTTTAGTCAGCGGGAAGGTTAAAGATACGCAGTATTTT. Its translation: CASSLVSGKVKDTQYF.

This clone was counted a few times. The CDR3 DNA reads TGCGCCCGACTCGAGGTGTTTTTT. This encodes CARLEVFF. The chain couples TRBV23-1 to TRBJ1-4, with D uncertain. TRBV23-1 is an ORF, and what it does is uncertain. The V end was cut by 11 bases, the J end by 15 bases, with 10 bases between. This CDR3 is 8 amino acids long.

This clone was seen more than once but under ten times. In nucleotides, the CDR3 is TGTGCCAGCAGCCAAGTTGCAGGGAATCGCTACGAGCAGTACTTC. Protein: CASSQVAGNRYEQYF. This rearrangement joins TRBV14 to TRBJ2-7, with TRBD1 as a possible D gene (5 bases). Germline V lookup: CDR1 SGHDN, CDR2 FVKESK. This CDR3 is built from 15 residues. The V and J ends lost 1 base and 3 bases respectively, with 13 bases between them.

This sequence joins TRBV10-3 and TRBJ1-5; 7 bases align to TRBD1. Trimming removed 0 bases from V and 8 bases from J; junction bases left unmatched: 13. This CDR3 region has 17 residues. Germline V gene sequence: CDR1 ENHRY, CDR2 SYGVKD. In DNA, the CDR3 is TGTGCCATCAGTGAGTCGGCGGGACAGTTGCAAATGAAGCCCCAGCATTTT. It yields the protein CAISESAGQLQMKPQHF.

The V and J genes are TRBV30 and TRBJ1-4, with D unclear. CDR1 is GTSNPN and CDR2 is SVGIG in the germline V gene (reference sequence). V was cut by 1 base and J by 8 bases, with 14 bases left in between. The CDR3 is made up of 14 amino acids. CDR3 in amino acids: CAWSDPDWEEKLFF. The CDR3 DNA reads as TGTGCCTGGAGTGATCCCGACTGGGAGGAAAAACTGTTTTTT.

The chain couples TRBV29-1 to TRBJ1-1; no clear D gene. V was trimmed by 2 bases and J by 1 base, leaving 11 bases between them. This CDR3 is 14 amino acids long. CDR1 and CDR2 from the germline V gene are SQVTM and ANQGSEA. CDR3 sequence reads: CSVERGSGNTEAFF. In nucleotides, the CDR3 is TGCAGCGTTGAACGTGGGAGCGGGAACACTGAAGCTTTCTTT.

The genes are TRBV10-2 and TRBJ1-5, with D possibly TRBD1 on 6 matching bases. Germline V lookup: CDR1 WSHSY, CDR2 SAAADI. The CDR3 totals 17 residues. Trimming pared 8 bases from V and 1 base from J, leaving 21 bases between. The CDR3 DNA follows: TGCGCCAGCGGTACCACCCGGGGGGCGGGCAGCAATCAGCCCCAGCATTTT. Residues: CASGTTRGAGSNQPQHF.

This rearrangement joins TRBV7-9 to TRBJ1-1; possibly TRBD1 for D (5 bases). This CDR3 region has 15 residues. Deletions cut 7 bases from V and 3 bases from J, with 18 bases between. Germline V gives CDR1 SEHNR, CDR2 FQNEAQ (reference sequence). CDR3 amino acids: CASIGRFGADTEAFF. For the CDR3, the DNA is TGTGCCAGCATCGGCCGCTTTGGGGCGGACACTGAAGCTTTCTTT.

The rearrangement links TRBV10-3 to TRBJ2-3; TRBD2 agrees at 8 bases. Germline CDR1 ENHRY, CDR2 SYGVKD. The CDR3 is 13 residues long. V gave up 9 bases and J gave up 4 bases; unmatched junction bases: 6. CDR3 in DNA: TGTGCCATACGAGCGGGAGAGGCAGATACGCAGTATTTT. Amino acids: CAIRAGEADTQYF.